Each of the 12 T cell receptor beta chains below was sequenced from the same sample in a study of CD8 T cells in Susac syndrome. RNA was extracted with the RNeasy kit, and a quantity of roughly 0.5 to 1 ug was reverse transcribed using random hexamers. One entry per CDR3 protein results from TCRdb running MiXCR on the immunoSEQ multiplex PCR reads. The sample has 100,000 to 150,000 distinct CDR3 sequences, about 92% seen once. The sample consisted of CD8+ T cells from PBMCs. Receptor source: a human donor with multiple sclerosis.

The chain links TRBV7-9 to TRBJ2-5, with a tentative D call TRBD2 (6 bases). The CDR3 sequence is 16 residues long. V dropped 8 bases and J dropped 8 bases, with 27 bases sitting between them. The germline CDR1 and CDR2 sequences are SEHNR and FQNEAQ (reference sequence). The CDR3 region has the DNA TGTGCCAGCTCCCCCTTGGGGGGTAGTGAGGGTCTAACCCAGTACTTC. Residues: CASSPLGGSEGLTQYF.

This CDR3 reads CASSLATTGSRGYTF. The CDR3 DNA is TGTGCCAGCAGCTTAGCGACGACAGGGAGTCGTGGCTACACCTTC. The rearrangement joins TRBV7-2 to TRBJ1-2, with 7 positions matching TRBD1. The CDR3 consists of 15 residues. V was pared by 0 bases and J by 7 bases, with 8 bases of the junction left unmatched. CDR1 is SGHTA, CDR2 FQGNSA, per germline.

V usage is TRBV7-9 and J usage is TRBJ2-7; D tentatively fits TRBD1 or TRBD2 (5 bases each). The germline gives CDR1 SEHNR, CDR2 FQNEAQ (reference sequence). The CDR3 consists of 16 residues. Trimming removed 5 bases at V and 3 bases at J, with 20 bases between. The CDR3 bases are TGTGCCAGCAGCCGCCGTGAGGGGCGCGAGGTCTACGAGCAGTACTTC. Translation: CASSRREGREVYEQYF. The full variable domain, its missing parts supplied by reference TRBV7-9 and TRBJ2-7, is DTGVSQNPRHKITKRGQNVTFRCDPISEHNRLYWYRQTLGQGPEFLTYFQNEAQLEKSRLLSDRFSAERPKGSFSTLEIQRTEQGDSAMYLCASSRREGREVYEQYFGPGTRLTVT.

CDR3 sequence reads: CAWSGVAGYEQYV. The CDR3 bases are TGTGCCTGGAGTGGGGTGGCGGGGTACGAGCAGTACGTC. This chain connects TRBV30 to TRBJ2-7, with D possibly matching TRBD2 (6 bases). V was clipped by 1 base and J by 4 bases, with 11 bases between them. CDR3 length: 13 amino acids. The germline V gene has CDR1 GTSNPN and CDR2 SVGIG (reference sequence).

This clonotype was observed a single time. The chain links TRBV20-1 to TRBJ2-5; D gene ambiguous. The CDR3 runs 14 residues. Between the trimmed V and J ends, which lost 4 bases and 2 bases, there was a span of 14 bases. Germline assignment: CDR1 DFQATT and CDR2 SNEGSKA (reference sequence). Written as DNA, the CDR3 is TGCAGTGCTAAAGTATGGGCCTCACAAGAGACCCAGTACTTC. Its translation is CSAKVWASQETQYF.

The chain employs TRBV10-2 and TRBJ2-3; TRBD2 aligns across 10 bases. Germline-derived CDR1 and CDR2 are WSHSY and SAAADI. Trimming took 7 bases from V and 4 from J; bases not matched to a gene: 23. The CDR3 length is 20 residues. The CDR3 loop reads CASIRAPLGPASGSADTQYF. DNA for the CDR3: TGCGCCAGCATTCGGGCCCCCTTGGGCCCCGCTAGCGGGAGCGCAGATACGCAGTATTTT.

CDR3 residues: CASSQTRTGELFF. DNA of the CDR3: TGTGCCAGCAGCCAAACCCGTACCGGGGAGCTGTTTTTT. The chain recombines TRBV7-3 with TRBJ2-2; no clear D. The length of the CDR3 is 13 residues. Germline CDR1 is SGHTA and CDR2 is FQGTGA. With 5 bases removed from V and 5 bases from J, the gap between germline ends came to 9 bases.

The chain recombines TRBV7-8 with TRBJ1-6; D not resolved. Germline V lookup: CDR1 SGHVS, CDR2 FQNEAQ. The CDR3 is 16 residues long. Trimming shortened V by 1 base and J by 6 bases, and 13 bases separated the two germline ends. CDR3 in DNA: TGTGCCAGCAGCTTAGGACAACCCGGGATTAATTCACCCCTCCACTTT. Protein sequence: CASSLGQPGINSPLHF.

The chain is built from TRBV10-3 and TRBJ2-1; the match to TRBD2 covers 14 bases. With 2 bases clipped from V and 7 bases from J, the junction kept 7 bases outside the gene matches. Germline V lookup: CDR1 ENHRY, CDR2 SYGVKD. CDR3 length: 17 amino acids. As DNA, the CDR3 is TGTGCCATCAGTGAGCCGGGACTAGCGGGAGCTGGGAATGAGCAGTTCTTC. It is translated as CAISEPGLAGAGNEQFF.

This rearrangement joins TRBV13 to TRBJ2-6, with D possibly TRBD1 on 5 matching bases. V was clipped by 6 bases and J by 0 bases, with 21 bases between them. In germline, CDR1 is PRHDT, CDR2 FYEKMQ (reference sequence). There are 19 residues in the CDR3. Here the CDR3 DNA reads TGTGCCAGCAGTCAGGCCGTGGGGCAGACGAGCTCTGGGGCCAACGTCCTGACTTTC. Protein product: CASSQAVGQTSSGANVLTF.

CDR3 nucleotides: TGTGCCAGCTCCACCGGGACGGCGACTTCACCCCTCCACTTT. Its translation: CASSTGTATSPLHF. This chain links TRBV27 with TRBJ1-6, with D possibly matching TRBD1 (5 bases). This CDR3 comprises 14 residues. Germline V gene lookup returns CDR1 MNHEY and CDR2 SMNVEV (reference sequence). V lost 8 bases and J lost 9, with 17 bases in between.

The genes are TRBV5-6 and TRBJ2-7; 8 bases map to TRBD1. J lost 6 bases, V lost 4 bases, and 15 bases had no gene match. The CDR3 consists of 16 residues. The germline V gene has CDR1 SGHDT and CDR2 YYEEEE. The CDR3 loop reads CASSAAWGTGELEQYF. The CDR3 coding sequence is TGTGCCAGCAGCGCGGCTTGGGGGACAGGCGAACTCGAGCAGTACTTC.